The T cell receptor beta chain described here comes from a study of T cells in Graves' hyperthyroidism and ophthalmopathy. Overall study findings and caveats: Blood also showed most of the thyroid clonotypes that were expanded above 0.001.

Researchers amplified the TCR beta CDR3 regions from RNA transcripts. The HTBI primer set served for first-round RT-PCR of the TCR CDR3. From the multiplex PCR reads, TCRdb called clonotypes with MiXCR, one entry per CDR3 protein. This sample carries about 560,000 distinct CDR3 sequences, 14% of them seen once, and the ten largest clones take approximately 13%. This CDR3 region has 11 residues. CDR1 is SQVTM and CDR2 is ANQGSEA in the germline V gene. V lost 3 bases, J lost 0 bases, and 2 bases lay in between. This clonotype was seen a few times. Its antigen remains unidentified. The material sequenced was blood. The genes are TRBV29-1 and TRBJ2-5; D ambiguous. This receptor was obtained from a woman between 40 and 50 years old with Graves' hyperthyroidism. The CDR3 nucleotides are TGCAGCGTTGACTACCAAGAGACCCAGTACTTC. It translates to CSVDYQETQYF.